The 13 T cell receptor beta chains below all came from one sample that was sequenced in a study of response to subunit inactivated influenza vaccine (dated by TCRdb to 2017 to 2018). Libraries were prepared through RT-PCR. The sample was run on an Illumina HiSeq 2500. TCRdb handled the public reads itself, with Q25 trimming in fastp and clone calling in MiXCR, and kept productive beta chains. Merged by CDR3 protein, the rows form single entries marked with the most common genes and DNA. The table for this sample lists around 710,000 distinct CDR3 sequences; approximately 14% of them were counted only once. The biggest ten clones account for approximately 6.5% of the sample. The input for sequencing was PBMCs from blood, taken 14 to 15 days before vaccination. The receptors here all came from a middle-aged man who received an inactivated influenza vaccine. Donor details come from another sample of the same person, matched by shared clones.

This clonotype was observed many times. J is TRBJ2-5 and V is TRBV3-1; 7 nucleotides align to TRBD2. Per germline, CDR1 LGHDT and CDR2 YNNKEL (reference sequence). The J segment lost 2 bases and the V segment lost 4 bases, leaving 7 bases of the junction unmatched. This CDR3 has 15 amino acids. DNA for the CDR3: TGTGCCAGCAGCCTTCCAGCGGGACGACAAGAGACCCAGTACTTC. This translates into CASSLPAGRQETQYF.

The chain employs TRBV2 and TRBJ1-6; D not resolved. The ends were cut back, 8 bases at V and 6 bases at J, with 17 bases in the middle. This CDR3 spans 15 amino acids. Germline CDR1 SNHLY, CDR2 FYNNEI. CDR3 region: CASHIEAGFNSPLHF. CDR3 DNA sequence: TGTGCCAGCCACATTGAGGCAGGTTTTAATTCACCCCTCCACTTT.

In this sample, this clonotype turned up many times. The CDR3 protein is CASSQASGRATYEQYF. CDR3 nucleotide sequence: TGTGCCAGCAGCCAAGCTAGCGGGAGGGCCACCTACGAGCAGTACTTC. The V call is TRBV7-2, the J call TRBJ2-7; 12 nucleotides agree with TRBD2. Germline V gene sequence: CDR1 SGHTA, CDR2 FQGNSA. Trimming at V came to 5 bases and at J to 2 bases, leaving 7 bases not matched to a gene. The CDR3 is made up of 16 amino acids.

The rearrangement links TRBV5-1 to TRBJ1-4, with D unresolved. The germline V and J ends were trimmed by 4 bases and 4 bases, with 17 bases remaining between them. Germline V gives CDR1 SGHRS, CDR2 YFSETQ. The CDR3 extends over 16 amino acids. Written as DNA, the CDR3 is TGCGCCAGCAGCGCGCTAGTTTCAGACCTTAATGAAAAACTGTTTTTT. It specifies CASSALVSDLNEKLFF.

The chain combines TRBV9 with TRBJ2-3, with D perhaps matching TRBD2 (6 bases). Germline CDR1 and CDR2: SGDLS and YYNGEE. The ends were cut back, 0 bases at V and 1 base at J, with 18 bases in the middle. The CDR3 sequence is 18 residues long. DNA of the CDR3: TGTGCCAGCAGCGTAGCTCGGGCAGGGACGGGGGGCACAGATACGCAGTATTTT. It codes for CASSVARAGTGGTDTQYF.

The chain employs TRBV3-1 and TRBJ2-1; TRBD1 agrees at 9 bases. V was clipped by 4 bases and J by 7 bases; unmatched bases: 8. The germline V gene encodes CDR1 LGHDT and CDR2 YNNKEL (reference sequence). The CDR3 contains 15 residues. In DNA form, the CDR3 reads TGTGCCAGCAGCCGGGACAGGGTCGGTAGGAATGAGCAGTTCTTC. This encodes CASSRDRVGRNEQFF.

This clonotype was seen only a few times. V usage is TRBV2 and J usage is TRBJ2-2, with D tentatively TRBD1 or TRBD2 (5 bases each). CDR3 length equals 14 residues. Deletions cut 6 bases from V and 4 bases from J, with 12 bases between. Germline CDR1 reads SNHLY; CDR2 reads FYNNEI. The CDR3 spells CASSVGTVTGELFF. The CDR3 DNA is TGTGCCAGCAGCGTCGGGACGGTCACCGGGGAGCTGTTTTTT.

The chain is built from TRBV29-1 and TRBJ1-1; D remains ambiguous. Trimming took off 1 base at V and 7 bases at J, with 22 bases between the two ends. Germline CDR1 reads SQVTM; CDR2 reads ANQGSEA. The CDR3 is 16 residues long. CDR3: CSVEGPPGGRTGEAFF. CDR3 DNA: TGCAGCGTTGAAGGGCCGCCAGGTGGGAGGACCGGTGAAGCTTTCTTT.

The genes are TRBV7-2 and TRBJ1-1, with a tentative D call TRBD1 (5 bases). The CDR3 covers 14 residues. The V gene lost 2 bases and the J gene lost 4 bases, with 11 bases spanning the gap. Germline values: CDR1 SGHTA, CDR2 FQGNSA. The chain's CDR3 is CASSLRGMGTEAFF. DNA of the CDR3: TGTGCCAGCAGCTTACGGGGGATGGGCACTGAAGCTTTCTTT.

This clonotype was counted only a few times. V and J are TRBV18 and TRBJ2-2; D uncertain. The CDR3 runs to 15 residues. Deletions cut 4 bases from V and 6 bases from J, with 15 bases between. Per germline, CDR1 KGHSH and CDR2 LQKENI. The CDR3 reads CASSRERMGPGELFF. The CDR3 DNA sequence: TGTGCCAGCTCACGCGAACGCATGGGTCCCGGGGAGCTGTTTTTT.

This clonotype was recorded at least ten times. The chain links TRBV4-2 to TRBJ2-5, with D possibly TRBD1 on 6 matching bases. V lost 5 bases and J lost 7, with 14 bases in between. The CDR3 sequence is 13 residues long. Germline V CDR1 and CDR2: LGHNA, YNFKEQ. The CDR3 sequence: CASSGTPGGTQYF. In DNA, the CDR3 is TGTGCCAGCAGCGGGACACCTGGGGGGACCCAGTACTTC.

CDR3 bases: TGCGCCAGCAGCCAGATATGGGCGGGGGGCTCCTACGAGCAGTACTTC. Its translation: CASSQIWAGGSYEQYF. This chain links TRBV4-3 with TRBJ2-7; 8 nucleotides match TRBD2. The CDR3 is 16 amino acids. The germline V gene has CDR1 LGHNA and CDR2 YSLEER. Trimming took 3 bases from V and 0 from J; bases not matched to a gene: 7.

This clonotype was observed a few times. The chain has TRBV10-3 and TRBJ1-2, with 7 bases identical to TRBD1. The germline V gene encodes CDR1 ENHRY and CDR2 SYGVKD. CDR3 length equals 13 residues. The J segment lost 3 bases and the V segment lost 6 bases, leaving 4 bases of the junction unmatched. The CDR3 loop reads CAIRGQRDYGYTF. For the CDR3, the DNA is TGTGCCATCAGGGGACAGCGCGACTATGGCTACACCTTC.